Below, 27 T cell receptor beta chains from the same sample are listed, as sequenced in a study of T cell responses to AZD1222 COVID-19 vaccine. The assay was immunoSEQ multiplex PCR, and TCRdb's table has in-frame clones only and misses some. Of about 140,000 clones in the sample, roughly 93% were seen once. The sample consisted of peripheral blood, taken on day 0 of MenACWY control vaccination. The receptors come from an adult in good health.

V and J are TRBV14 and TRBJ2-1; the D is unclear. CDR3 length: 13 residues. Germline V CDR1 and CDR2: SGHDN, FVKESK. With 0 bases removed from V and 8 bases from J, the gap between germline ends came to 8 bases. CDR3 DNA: TGTGCCAGCAGCCAAGACCTTATAGATGAGCAGTTCTTC. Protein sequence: CASSQDLIDEQFF.

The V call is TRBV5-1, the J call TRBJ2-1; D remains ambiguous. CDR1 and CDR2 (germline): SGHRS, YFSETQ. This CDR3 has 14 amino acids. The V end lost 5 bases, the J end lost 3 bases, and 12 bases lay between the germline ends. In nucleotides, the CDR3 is TGCGCCAGCAGATGGGTGGTGTTCTACAATGAGCAGTTCTTC. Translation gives CASRWVVFYNEQFF.

The CDR3 DNA follows: TGTGCCAGCAGCCCGATCGGGGACGAGCAGTACTTC. Protein product: CASSPIGDEQYF. The V call is TRBV5-6, the J call TRBJ2-7, with a possible D match to TRBD2 (5 bases). The CDR3 runs to 12 residues. V was trimmed by 4 bases and J by 5 bases, leaving 10 bases between them. Germline V gene sequence: CDR1 SGHDT, CDR2 YYEEEE.

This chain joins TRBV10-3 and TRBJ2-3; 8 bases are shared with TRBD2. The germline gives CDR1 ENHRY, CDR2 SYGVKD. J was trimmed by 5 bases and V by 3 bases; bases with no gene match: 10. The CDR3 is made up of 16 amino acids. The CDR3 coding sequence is TGTGCCATCAGTGATCAGGGCAGCGGGAGAGGAGATACGCAGTATTTT. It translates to CAISDQGSGRGDTQYF.

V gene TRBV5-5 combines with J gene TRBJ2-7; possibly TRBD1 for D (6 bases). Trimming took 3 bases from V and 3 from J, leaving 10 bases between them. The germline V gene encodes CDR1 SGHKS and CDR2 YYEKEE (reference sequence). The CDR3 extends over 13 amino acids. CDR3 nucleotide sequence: TGTGCCAGCAGCTCCCTGGACAGCTACGAGCAGTACTTC. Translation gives CASSSLDSYEQYF.

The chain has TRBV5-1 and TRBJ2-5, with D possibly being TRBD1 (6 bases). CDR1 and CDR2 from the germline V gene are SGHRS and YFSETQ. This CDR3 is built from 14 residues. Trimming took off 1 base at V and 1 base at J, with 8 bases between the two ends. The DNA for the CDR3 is TGCGCCAGCAGCTTGAGGACAGCCCAAGAGACCCAGTACTTC. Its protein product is CASSLRTAQETQYF.

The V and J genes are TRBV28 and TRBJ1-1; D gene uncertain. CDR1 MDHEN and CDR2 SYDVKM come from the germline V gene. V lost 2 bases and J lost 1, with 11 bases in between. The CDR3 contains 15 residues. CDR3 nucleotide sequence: TGTGCCAGCAGTTTAGGTTCGCAGCCGAACACTGAAGCTTTCTTT. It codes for CASSLGSQPNTEAFF.

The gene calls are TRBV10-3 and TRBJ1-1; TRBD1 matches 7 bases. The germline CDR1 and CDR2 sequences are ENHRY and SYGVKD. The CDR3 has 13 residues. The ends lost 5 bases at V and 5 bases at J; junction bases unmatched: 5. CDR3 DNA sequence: TGTGCCATCAGTAACAGGGGAAGGACTGAAGCTTTCTTT. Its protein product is CAISNRGRTEAFF.

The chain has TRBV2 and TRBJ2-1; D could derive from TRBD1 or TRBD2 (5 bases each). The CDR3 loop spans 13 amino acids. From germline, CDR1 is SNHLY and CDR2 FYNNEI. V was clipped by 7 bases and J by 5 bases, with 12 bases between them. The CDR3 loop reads CASMPGQHNEQFF. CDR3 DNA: TGTGCCAGCATGCCGGGGCAGCACAATGAGCAGTTCTTC.

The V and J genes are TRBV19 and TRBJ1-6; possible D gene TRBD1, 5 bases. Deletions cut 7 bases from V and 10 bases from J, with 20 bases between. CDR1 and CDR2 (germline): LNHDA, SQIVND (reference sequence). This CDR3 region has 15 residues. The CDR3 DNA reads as TGTGCCAGTACCAACGTAAGGGGATCGACGTCACCCCTCCACTTT. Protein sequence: CASTNVRGSTSPLHF.

CDR3 DNA sequence: TGTGCCAGCAGCAAAAATGATGGGGACAGGCCCCGGCGGACCCAGTACTTC. It encodes CASSKNDGDRPRRTQYF. The V gene is TRBV21-1, the J gene TRBJ2-5; the table names TRBD1, a call not compared with the DNA. TRBV21-1 is a known pseudogene. The CDR3 runs to 17 residues.

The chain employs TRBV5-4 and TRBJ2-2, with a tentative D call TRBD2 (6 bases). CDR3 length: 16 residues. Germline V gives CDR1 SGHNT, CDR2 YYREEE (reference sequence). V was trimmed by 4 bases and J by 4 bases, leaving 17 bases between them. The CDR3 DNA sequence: TGTGCCAGCAGCGGGAGGAATCCCGATACCACCGGGGAGCTGTTTTTT. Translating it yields CASSGRNPDTTGELFF.

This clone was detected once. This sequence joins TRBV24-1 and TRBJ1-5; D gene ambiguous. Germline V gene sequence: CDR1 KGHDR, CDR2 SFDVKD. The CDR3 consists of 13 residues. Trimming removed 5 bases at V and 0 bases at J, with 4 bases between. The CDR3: CATSVDSNQPQHF. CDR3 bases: TGTGCCACCAGTGTGGATAGCAATCAGCCCCAGCATTTT.

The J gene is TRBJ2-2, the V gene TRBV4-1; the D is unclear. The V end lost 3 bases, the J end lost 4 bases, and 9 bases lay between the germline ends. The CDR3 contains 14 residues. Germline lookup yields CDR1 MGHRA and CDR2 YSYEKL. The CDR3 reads CASSQDHFTGELFF. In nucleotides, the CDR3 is TGCGCCAGCAGCCAGGATCACTTCACCGGGGAGCTGTTTTTT.

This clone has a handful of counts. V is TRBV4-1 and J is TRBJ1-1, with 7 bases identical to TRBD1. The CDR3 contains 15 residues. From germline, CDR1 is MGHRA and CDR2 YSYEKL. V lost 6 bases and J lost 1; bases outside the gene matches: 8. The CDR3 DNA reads TGCGCCAGCAGGCCTACTACAGGGGCGAACACTGAAGCTTTCTTT. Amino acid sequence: CASRPTTGANTEAFF.

This CDR3 reads CASSSEGGYGYTF. Here the CDR3 DNA reads TGTGCCAGTAGTTCCGAGGGGGGATATGGCTACACCTTC. The chain couples TRBV19 to TRBJ1-2, with D possibly matching TRBD1 (6 bases). In germline, CDR1 is LNHDA, CDR2 SQIVND (reference sequence). The CDR3 has 13 amino acids. V lost 5 bases and J 5 bases, leaving 12 bases between the germline ends.

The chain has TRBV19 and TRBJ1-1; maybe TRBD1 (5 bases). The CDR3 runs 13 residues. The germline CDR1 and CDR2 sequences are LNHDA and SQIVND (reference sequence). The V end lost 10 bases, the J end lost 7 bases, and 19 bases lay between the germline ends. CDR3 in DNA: TGTGCCATTCGTGGGGGGACTCTCTATGAAGCTTTCTTT. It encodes CAIRGGTLYEAFF.

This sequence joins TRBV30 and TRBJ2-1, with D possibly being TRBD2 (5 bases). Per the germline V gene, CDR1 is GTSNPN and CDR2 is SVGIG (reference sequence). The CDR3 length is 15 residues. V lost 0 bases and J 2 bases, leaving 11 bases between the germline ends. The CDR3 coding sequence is TGTGCCTGGAGTGTAGATAGCGCGACCTACAATGAGCAGTTCTTC. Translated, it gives CAWSVDSATYNEQFF.

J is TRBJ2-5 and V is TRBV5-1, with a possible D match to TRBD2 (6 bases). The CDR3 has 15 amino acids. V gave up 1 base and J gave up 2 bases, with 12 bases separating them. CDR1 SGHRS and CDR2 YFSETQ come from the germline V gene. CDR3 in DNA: TGCGCCAGCAGCTTGACCGGGACTCTGCAAGAGACCCAGTACTTC. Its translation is CASSLTGTLQETQYF.

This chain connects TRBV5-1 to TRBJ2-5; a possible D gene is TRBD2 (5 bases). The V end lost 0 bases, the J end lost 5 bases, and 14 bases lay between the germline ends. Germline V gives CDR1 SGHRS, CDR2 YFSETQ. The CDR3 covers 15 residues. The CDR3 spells CASSLVVARKETQYF. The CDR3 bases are TGCGCCAGCAGCTTGGTGGTAGCGAGAAAGGAGACCCAGTACTTC.

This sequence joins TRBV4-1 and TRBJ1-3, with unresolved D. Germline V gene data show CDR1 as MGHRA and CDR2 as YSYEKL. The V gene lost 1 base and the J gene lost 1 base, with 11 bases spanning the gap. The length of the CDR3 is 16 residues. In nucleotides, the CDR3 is TGCGCCAGCAGCCAAGTTGGTCAGACTTCTGGAAACACCATATATTTT. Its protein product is CASSQVGQTSGNTIYF.

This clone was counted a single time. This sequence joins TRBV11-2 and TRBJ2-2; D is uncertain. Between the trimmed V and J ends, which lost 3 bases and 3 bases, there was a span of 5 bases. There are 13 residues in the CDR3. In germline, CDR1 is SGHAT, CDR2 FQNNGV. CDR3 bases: TGTGCCAGCAGCTTTGCGTACACCGGGGAGCTGTTTTTT. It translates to CASSFAYTGELFF.

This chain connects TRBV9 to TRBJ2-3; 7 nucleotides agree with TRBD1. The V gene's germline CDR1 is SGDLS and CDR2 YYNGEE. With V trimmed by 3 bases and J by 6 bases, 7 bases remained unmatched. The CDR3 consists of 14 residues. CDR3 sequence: CASSGTGTRDTQYF. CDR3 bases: TGTGCCAGCAGCGGGACAGGAACGAGGGATACGCAGTATTTT. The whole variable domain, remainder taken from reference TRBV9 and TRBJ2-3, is DSGVTQTPKHLITATGQRVTLRCSPRSGDLSVYWYQQSLDQGLQFLIQYYNGEERAKGNILERFSAQQFPDLHSELNLSSLELGDSALYFCASSGTGTRDTQYFGPGTRLTVL.

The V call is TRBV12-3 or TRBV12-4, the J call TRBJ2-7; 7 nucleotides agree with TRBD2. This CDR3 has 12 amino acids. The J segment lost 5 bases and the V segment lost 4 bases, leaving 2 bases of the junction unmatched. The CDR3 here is CASSSTSDEQYF. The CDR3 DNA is TGTGCCAGCAGTTCCACTAGCGACGAGCAGTACTTC.

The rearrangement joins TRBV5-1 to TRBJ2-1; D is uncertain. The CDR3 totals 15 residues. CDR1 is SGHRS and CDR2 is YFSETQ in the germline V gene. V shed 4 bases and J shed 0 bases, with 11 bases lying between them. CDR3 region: CASSPPLDSYNEQFF. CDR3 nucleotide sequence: TGCGCCAGCAGCCCTCCGCTAGACTCCTACAATGAGCAGTTCTTC. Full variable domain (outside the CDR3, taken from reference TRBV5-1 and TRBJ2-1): KAGVTQTPRYLIKTRGQQVTLSCSPISGHRSVSWYQQTPGQGLQFLFEYFSETQRNKGNFPGRFSGRQFSNSRSEMNVSTLELGDSALYLCASSPPLDSYNEQFFGPGTRLTVL.

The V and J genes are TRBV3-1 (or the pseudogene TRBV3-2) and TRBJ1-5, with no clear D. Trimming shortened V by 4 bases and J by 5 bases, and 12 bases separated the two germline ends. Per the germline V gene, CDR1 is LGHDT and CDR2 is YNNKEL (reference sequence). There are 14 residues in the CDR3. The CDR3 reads CASSPTGGYQPQHF. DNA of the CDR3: TGTGCCAGCAGCCCAACCGGTGGTTATCAGCCCCAGCATTTT.

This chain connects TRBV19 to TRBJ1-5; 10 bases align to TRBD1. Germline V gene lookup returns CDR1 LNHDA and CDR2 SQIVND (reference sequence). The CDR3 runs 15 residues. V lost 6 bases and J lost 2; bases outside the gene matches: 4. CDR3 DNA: TGTGCCAGTAGCCGACAGGGGGCCGGCAATCAGCCCCAGCATTTT. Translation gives CASSRQGAGNQPQHF.